Described below is a single T cell receptor beta chain sequence and its context. The J segment lost 4 bases and the V segment lost 5 bases, leaving 12 bases of the junction unmatched. The length of the CDR3 is 16 residues. CDR1 MNHEY and CDR2 SMNVEV come from the germline V gene (reference sequence). This record comes from a study of blood T cell repertoires in COVID-19. Study-wide background: Specimens from acute and convalescent COVID-19 originated in the United States, Italy and Spain. PBMCs, B-cell-depleted T cells, or T cells were the source of the cDNA or gDNA that made up the material.

Seattle's cohort entered during active infection and was followed longitudinally. The method was immunoSEQ multiplex PCR; TCRdb's version includes in-frame clones alone and lacks a portion of them. The data show a few hundred thousand clones, with approximately 88% seen just once and more than 8.5% held by the top ten. The genes are TRBV27 and TRBJ2-7, with TRBD1 identical over 9 bases. Material: peripheral blood. The receptor was isolated from a woman aged 70-85 years with COVID-19, enrolled during active disease. CDR3 nucleotides: TGTGCCAGCAGTAACCCGGAGACAGGGGGACTATACGAGCAGTACTTC. Translation: CASSNPETGGLYEQYF.